This T cell receptor (beta chain) is drawn from a study of T cell repertoires in cytomegalovirus infection. TCRdb fed the reads into MiXCR, producing one record per CDR3 protein. The sample records approximately 500,000 distinct CDR3 sequences, more than 15% being singletons. Trimming left V 1 base short and J 1 base short, with 5 bases between. Germline V CDR1 and CDR2: SGDLS, YYNGEE. CDR3 size: 13 residues. This clonotype was picked up a small number of times. The gene calls are TRBV9 and TRBJ1-1; D uncertain. Sequencing input: CD8+ T cells from PBMCs. The receptor was derived from a human donor in good health (CMV status not recorded). Some clones in this sample may be carry-over from other donors' samples. The DNA of the CDR3 is TGTGCCAGCAGCGTAATACAGAACACTGAAGCTTTCTTT. Translation gives CASSVIQNTEAFF.